Following are 20 T cell receptor beta chains from one sample sequenced in a study of T cell responses to AZD1222 COVID-19 vaccine. Measured with immunoSEQ multiplex PCR; TCRdb has only the in-frame clones, and not every one. The table includes some 150,000 clones, 90% detected once. The material sequenced was peripheral blood, taken on day 0 of AZD1222 vaccination. Receptors were obtained from an adult in good health.

This clone was detected once. A junction boundary mismatches the germline segment, possibly from a read error. J is TRBJ1-1 and V is TRBV19; maybe TRBD1 (6 bases). Looked up from germline, CDR1 is LNHDA and CDR2 is SQIVND (reference sequence). The CDR3 sequence is 12 residues long. CDR3 bases: TGTGCCAGTAACTTACGGGACACGGAAGCTTTCTTT. Residues: CASNLRDTEAFF.

V and J are TRBV7-9 and TRBJ1-2; D gene ambiguous. V was trimmed by 3 bases and J by 4 bases, leaving 12 bases between them. CDR3 size: 14 residues. CDR1 and CDR2 from the germline V gene are SEHNR and FQNEAQ (reference sequence). The CDR3 loop is CASSFRSPGYGYTF. DNA of the CDR3: TGTGCCAGCAGCTTTCGCAGTCCGGGCTATGGCTACACCTTC.

This chain connects TRBV7-2 to TRBJ1-5, with 8 positions matching TRBD1. Germline V gene sequence: CDR1 SGHTA, CDR2 FQGNSA. The CDR3 has 14 residues. After removal of 5 bases from V and 4 bases from J, the junction contained 4 bases not matched to a gene. The CDR3 DNA is TGTGCCAGCAGCAACCGACAGGGGAATCAGCCCCAGCATTTT. Protein: CASSNRQGNQPQHF.

The chain employs TRBV10-1 and TRBJ1-1, with D perhaps matching TRBD1 (5 bases). V lost 6 bases and J 1 base, leaving 12 bases between the germline ends. The CDR3 has 14 residues. The V gene's germline CDR1 is WNHNN and CDR2 SYGVQD (reference sequence). This CDR3 is CASSKGTANTEAFF. CDR3 nucleotide sequence: TGCGCCAGCAGCAAAGGGACGGCGAACACTGAAGCTTTCTTT.

The rearrangement joins TRBV5-1 to TRBJ2-7; D may be TRBD1 (5 bases). Germline V CDR1 and CDR2: SGHRS, YFSETQ. The CDR3 consists of 14 residues. V lost 0 bases to trimming and J lost 2 bases, with 9 bases between them. As DNA, the CDR3 is TGCGCCAGCAGCTTGGTGACAGAACCCTACGAGCAGTACTTC. This codes for CASSLVTEPYEQYF.

The rearrangement links TRBV7-9 to TRBJ1-1, with D unresolved. V dropped 1 base and J dropped 2 bases, with 14 bases sitting between them. The CDR3 sequence is 16 residues long. The germline gives CDR1 SEHNR, CDR2 FQNEAQ (reference sequence). The CDR3 loop is CASSLGEGILNTEAFF. CDR3 bases: TGTGCCAGCAGCTTAGGGGAAGGGATCCTAAACACTGAAGCTTTCTTT.

The rearrangement joins TRBV5-1 to TRBJ2-1; D ambiguous. CDR3 length: 14 amino acids. Germline CDR1 is SGHRS and CDR2 is YFSETQ. V lost 0 bases, J lost 8 bases, and 12 bases lay in between. The CDR3 sequence is CASSLDWGLDEQFF. The CDR3 bases are TGCGCCAGCAGCTTGGACTGGGGTCTCGATGAGCAGTTCTTC. Together with reference TRBV5-1 and TRBJ2-1, the CDR3 gives the full variable domain: KAGVTQTPRYLIKTRGQQVTLSCSPISGHRSVSWYQQTPGQGLQFLFEYFSETQRNKGNFPGRFSGRQFSNSRSEMNVSTLELGDSALYLCASSLDWGLDEQFFGPGTRLTVL.

This clone was seen a few times. The chain employs TRBV7-9 and TRBJ2-1; perhaps TRBD2 as D (5 bases). The CDR3 length is 14 residues. V lost 5 bases and J lost 0, with 8 bases in between. CDR1 and CDR2 (germline): SEHNR, FQNEAQ (reference sequence). The CDR3 DNA sequence: TGTGCCAGCAGCCCTGGAGGCTCCTACAATGAGCAGTTCTTC. Encoded protein: CASSPGGSYNEQFF. The full variable domain, with the rest looked up from reference TRBV7-9 and TRBJ2-1, is DTGVSQNPRHKITKRGQNVTFRCDPISEHNRLYWYRQTLGQGPEFLTYFQNEAQLEKSRLLSDRFSAERPKGSFSTLEIQRTEQGDSAMYLCASSPGGSYNEQFFGPGTRLTVL.

This chain links TRBV6-2 or TRBV6-3 with TRBJ1-5; perhaps TRBD1 as D (5 bases). Trimming removed 2 bases from V and 3 bases from J, with 11 bases in between. From germline, CDR1 is MNHEY and CDR2 SVGEGT. The CDR3 contains 15 residues. The CDR3 loop is CASSYASGLNQPQHF. The CDR3 bases are TGTGCCAGCAGTTACGCATCAGGGCTCAATCAGCCCCAGCATTTT.

The chain employs TRBV19 and TRBJ1-5, with TRBD1 matching 7 bases. The CDR3 covers 15 residues. Germline V gene data show CDR1 as LNHDA and CDR2 as SQIVND (reference sequence). The V gene end was trimmed by 7 bases and the J gene end by 3 bases; junction bases not matched to a gene: 9. The CDR3 sequence is CASTTRGQNNQPQHF. CDR3 in DNA: TGTGCCAGTACTACGCGGGGACAGAACAATCAGCCCCAGCATTTT.

The CDR3 coding sequence is TGTGCCAGCAGCCTCACCCTCACGGCGAACACTGAAGCTTTCTTT. Translating it yields CASSLTLTANTEAFF. The chain combines TRBV7-2 with TRBJ1-1; D remains ambiguous. CDR1 SGHTA and CDR2 FQGNSA come from the germline V gene. This CDR3 is built from 15 residues. Trimming cost V 5 bases and J 1 base, with 14 bases left between them.

Here the CDR3 reads CASSPSGNYGYTF. CDR3 nucleotide sequence: TGTGCCAGCAGCCCCTCGGGGAACTATGGCTACACCTTC. V and J are TRBV27 and TRBJ1-2, with unresolved D. Trimming took off 6 bases at V and 2 bases at J, with 10 bases between the two ends. The CDR3 spans 13 residues. The germline V gene encodes CDR1 MNHEY and CDR2 SMNVEV (reference sequence).

The sample holds one count of this clone. The genes are TRBV11-3 and TRBJ2-3; possibly TRBD1 for D (5 bases). The V end lost 2 bases, the J end lost 2 bases, and 8 bases lay between the germline ends. The CDR3 runs 14 residues. Germline CDR1 and CDR2: SGHNT and YENEEA. The CDR3 protein is CASSLSGNTDTQYF. The CDR3 region has the DNA TGTGCCAGCAGCTTATCAGGGAACACAGATACGCAGTATTTT.

The CDR3 loop reads CASSVDREQPQHF. The CDR3 region has the DNA TGTGCCAGTAGTGTCGACAGGGAACAGCCCCAGCATTTT. The J gene is TRBJ1-5, the V gene TRBV19; 7 nucleotides match TRBD1. This CDR3 comprises 13 residues. The junction had 5 bases not matched to a gene; V was cut back by 5 bases and J by 7 bases. Germline CDR1 reads LNHDA; CDR2 reads SQIVND (reference sequence).

The V gene is TRBV9, the J gene TRBJ1-5, with a tentative D call TRBD1 (6 bases). The ends were cut back, 0 bases at V and 7 bases at J, with 11 bases in the middle. The length of the CDR3 is 14 residues. Germline V lookup: CDR1 SGDLS, CDR2 YYNGEE. The CDR3 here is CASSVGTGPQPQHF. DNA of the CDR3: TGTGCCAGCAGCGTAGGAACAGGGCCCCAGCCCCAGCATTTT.

The V call is TRBV5-4, the J call TRBJ2-1, with 11 bases that match TRBD1. The length of the CDR3 is 14 residues. The V gene end was trimmed by 4 bases and the J gene end by 10 bases; junction bases not matched to a gene: 7. CDR1 is SGHNT, CDR2 YYREEE, per germline (reference sequence). The chain's CDR3 is CASSTRTGGGEQFF. The CDR3 bases are TGTGCCAGCAGCACCAGGACAGGGGGCGGAGAGCAGTTCTTC.

The J gene is TRBJ1-2, the V gene TRBV2, with D possibly matching TRBD1 (5 bases). The V gene's germline CDR1 is SNHLY and CDR2 FYNNEI. V lost 5 bases, J lost 5 bases, and 18 bases lay in between. This CDR3 is 15 amino acids long. This CDR3 reads CASSQGHTTPYGYTF. The CDR3 DNA is TGTGCCAGCAGTCAGGGCCATACGACCCCGTATGGCTACACCTTC.

The chain uses TRBV2 and TRBJ1-3; no reliable D call. Trimming took 2 bases from V and 0 from J, leaving 8 bases between them. CDR3 length: 15 residues. Germline V CDR1 and CDR2: SNHLY, FYNNEI. The CDR3 sequence is CASSEQAFSGNTIYF. The CDR3 nucleotides are TGTGCCAGCAGTGAACAGGCTTTCTCTGGAAACACCATATATTTT.

The rearrangement uses TRBV6-5 and TRBJ1-1; D possibly corresponds to TRBD1 (5 bases). The CDR3 runs 13 residues. Germline CDR1 is MNHEY and CDR2 is SVGAGI. V dropped 5 bases and J dropped 4 bases, with 11 bases sitting between them. The CDR3 sequence: CASSTPDSTEAFF. The DNA of the CDR3 is TGTGCCAGCAGTACCCCTGACAGCACTGAAGCTTTCTTT.

The CDR3 is CASSLGLTDRGEAFF. The CDR3, as DNA: TGTGCCAGCAGCTTAGGACTAACTGACAGGGGAGAAGCTTTCTTT. The chain recombines TRBV11-2 with TRBJ1-1, with 8 nucleotides matching TRBD1. Trimming at V came to 1 base and at J to 8 bases, leaving 9 bases not matched to a gene. Germline-derived CDR1 and CDR2 are SGHAT and FQNNGV. The CDR3 totals 15 residues.